The rows below give T cell receptor beta chains drawn from one sample of a study of cytomegalovirus exposure and HLA in healthy donors. Sequencing was performed with immunoSEQ multiplex PCR; in TCRdb, only in-frame clones are kept and a portion is missing. This sample has 170,000 or so clones, with just under 80% found just once. The sample was PBMCs. These receptors came from a woman between 45 and 65 years old in good health and CMV-seropositive. CDR3s include the opening cysteine and the closing phenylalanine or tryptophan. D genes are given only for firm matches. Expanded clones get a size class; other rows say once, few or many, or leave the size out.

d_call cdr3_length clone_size j_call v_call cdr3_aa cdr3_nt
. 13 once TRBJ1-1 TRBV27 CASSPWSGTEAFF TGTGCCAGCAGTCCATGGTCGGGGACTGAAGCTTTCTTT
TRBD2 16 . TRBJ2-5 TRBV5-1 CASSSGLAGGQETQYF TGCGCCAGCAGCTCGGGACTAGCGGGGGGTCAAGAGACCCAGTACTTC
TRBD2 16 . TRBJ2-4 TRBV4-2 CASSQVQAGGPSVQYF TGTGCCAGCAGCCAAGTACAAGCGGGGGGGCCATCCGTTCAGTACTTC
TRBD1 15 . TRBJ1-6 TRBV7-9 CASSPGTGSQSPLHF TGTGCCAGCAGCCCCGGGACAGGGTCACAGTCACCCCTCCACTTT
. 15 . TRBJ2-7 TRBV11-2 CASSFGTWGLYEQYF TGTGCCAGCAGCTTCGGGACTTGGGGCCTCTACGAGCAGTACTTC
TRBD1 16 . TRBJ1-2 TRBV6-6 CASSPNHGTGSNGYTF TGTGCCAGCAGTCCAAATCACGGGACAGGGAGTAATGGCTACACCTTC
TRBD1 15 . TRBJ2-3 TRBV7-7 CASSPGTGITYTQYF TGTGCTAGCAGTCCCGGGACAGGTATCACTTATACGCAGTATTTT
. 14 . TRBJ2-3 TRBV5-5 CASSWGAGTDTQYF TGTGCCAGCAGCTGGGGAGCCGGGACAGATACGCAGTATTTT
TRBD1 17 . TRBJ2-5 TRBV5-8 CASSSDRDALGRETQYF TGTGCCAGCAGCTCGGACAGGGACGCCCTGGGCCGAGAGACCCAGTACTTC
TRBD2 14 . TRBJ2-3 TRBV5-1 CASSSGLAGEPQYF TGCGCCAGCAGCTCCGGACTAGCGGGGGAACCGCAGTATTTT
TRBD1 12 . TRBJ1-1 TRBV5-1 CASSPDRGEAFF TGCGCCAGCAGCCCGGACAGGGGAGAAGCTTTCTTT
TRBD2 13 once TRBJ2-7 TRBV18 CASYSGLAGEQYF TGTGCCAGCTATTCCGGACTAGCTGGCGAGCAGTACTTC
TRBD1 13 . TRBJ1-5 TRBV29-1 CSVRDSDNQPQHF TGCAGCGTTAGGGACAGTGACAATCAGCCCCAGCATTTT
. 15 . TRBJ1-6 TRBV18 CASSPRSSYNSPLHF TGTGCCAGCTCACCCCGGAGCTCCTATAATTCACCCCTCCACTTT
TRBD1 15 few TRBJ2-7 TRBV27 CASSPDRAAGAEQYF TGTGCCAGCAGTCCGGACAGGGCTGCCGGCGCCGAGCAGTACTTC
. 15 . TRBJ2-6 TRBV4-1 CASSPQGKRANVLTF TGCGCCAGCAGCCCTCAGGGGAAGAGGGCCAACGTCCTGACTTTC
. 12 few TRBJ1-2 TRBV27 CASSPTNYGYTF TGTGCCAGCAGTCCCACTAACTATGGCTACACCTTC
TRBD1 16 . TRBJ1-5 TRBV5-1 CASSLGDRVSNQPQHF TGCGCCAGCAGCTTGGGGGACAGGGTGAGCAATCAGCCCCAGCATTTT
TRBD2 15 . TRBJ2-5 TRBV6-5 CASSYRGGGGGTQYF TGTGCCAGCAGTTACCGGGGCGGGGGGGGAGGGACCCAGTACTTC
. 12 . TRBJ1-1 TRBV27 CASRARGTEAFF TGTGCCAGCAGAGCCAGGGGCACTGAAGCTTTCTTT
TRBD1 14 . TRBJ2-1 TRBV5-1 CASSFGQASDEQFF TGCGCCAGCAGCTTCGGACAGGCCAGCGATGAGCAGTTCTTC
TRBD1 16 few TRBJ1-3 TRBV27 CASSSIYRGSGNTIYF TGTGCCAGCAGTTCTATTTACAGGGGTTCTGGAAACACCATATATTTT
TRBD1 14 . TRBJ1-2 TRBV19 CASSPPRQGHGYTF TGTGCCAGTAGTCCCCCTCGACAGGGCCATGGCTACACCTTC
TRBD2 16 . TRBJ2-3 TRBV4-1 CASSQGASGDTDTQYF TGCGCCAGCAGCCAAGGAGCTAGCGGGGACACAGATACGCAGTATTTT
. 14 few TRBJ1-1 TRBV5-4 CASSGGRRGTEAFF TGTGCCAGCAGCGGGGGCCGACGGGGAACTGAAGCTTTCTTT
TRBD1 14 . TRBJ1-1 TRBV5-1 CASSSTGEYTEAFF TGCGCCAGCAGCTCGACAGGGGAGTACACTGAAGCTTTCTTT
. 16 . TRBJ1-3 TRBV6-6 CASSYGRGGSGNTIYF TGTGCCAGCAGTTACGGGAGGGGGGGCTCTGGAAACACCATATATTTT
. 18 . TRBJ2-3 TRBV5-6 CASSALPGVETSTDTQYF TGTGCCAGCAGCGCTCTTCCGGGGGTAGAAACTAGCACAGATACGCAGTATTTT
TRBD2 15 . TRBJ2-1 TRBV6-5 CASSYTLGGAGGQFF TGTGCCAGCAGTTACACCCTCGGAGGGGCGGGGGGGCAGTTCTTC
TRBD1 15 few TRBJ1-2 TRBV6-5 CASSPDRGREYGYTF TGTGCCAGCAGTCCGGACAGGGGGCGAGAATATGGCTACACCTTC
. 13 . TRBJ1-2 TRBV7-9 CASSLTGKHGYTF TGTGCCAGCAGCTTAACAGGGAAACATGGCTACACCTTC
. 14 few TRBJ1-1 TRBV27 CASSLRGGVAEAFF TGTGCCAGCAGTTTAAGGGGTGGGGTAGCTGAAGCTTTCTTT
. 13 . TRBJ2-7 TRBV6-5 CASSFTGAYEQYF TGTGCCAGCAGTTTTACAGGTGCCTACGAGCAGTACTTC
. 14 once TRBJ2-7 TRBV5-6 CASSLGLNSYEQYF TGTGCCAGCAGCTTGGGGCTTAACTCCTACGAGCAGTACTTC
TRBD1 13 . TRBJ1-4 TRBV5-5 CASGGQGGEKLFF TGTGCCAGCGGGGGACAGGGCGGAGAAAAACTGTTTTTT
. 15 . TRBJ1-4 TRBV7-9 CASSLLTGANEKLFF TGTGCCAGCAGCTTACTCACGGGGGCTAATGAAAAACTGTTTTTT
. 13 . TRBJ2-3 TRBV21-1 CASVRRREDTQYF TGTGCCAGCGTTCGGAGGAGGGAGGATACGCAGTATTTT
. 15 once TRBJ1-1 TRBV4-2 CASSQALVTPTEAFF TGTGCCAGCAGCCAAGCACTAGTAACCCCCACTGAAGCTTTCTTT
TRBD1 15 once TRBJ1-5 TRBV6-1 CASSGDSTSNQPQHF TGTGCCAGCAGTGGGGACAGTACATCCAATCAGCCCCAGCATTTT
TRBD1 17 . TRBJ1-1 TRBV30 CAWSTPSTGGEDTEAFF TGTGCCTGGAGTACCCCATCGACAGGGGGCGAAGACACTGAAGCTTTCTTT
. 16 once TRBJ1-3 TRBV5-4 CASSLDSTNSGNTIYF TGTGCCAGCAGCTTGGACAGTACCAACTCTGGAAACACCATATATTTT
TRBD1 15 . TRBJ2-3 TRBV29-1 CSVDPGTESTDTQYF TGCAGCGTTGACCCCGGGACAGAGTCCACGGATACGCAGTATTTT
. 13 . TRBJ2-3 TRBV9 CASSVEAESTQYF TGTGCCAGCAGCGTAGAAGCCGAAAGCACGCAGTATTTT
TRBD1 14 . TRBJ2-7 TRBV2 CASSSRDRSYEQYF TGTGCCAGCAGTAGCCGGGACAGATCTTACGAGCAGTACTTC
. 13 . TRBJ2-5 TRBV19 CASSPGAQETQYF TGTGCCAGTTCCCCAGGGGCTCAAGAGACCCAGTACTTC
. 15 . TRBJ2-2 TRBV2 CASSEARGPGGELFF TGTGCCAGCAGTGAAGCGCGGGGACCCGGGGGGGAGCTGTTTTTT
. 15 . TRBJ1-5 TRBV6-6 CASSYAQESNQPQHF TGTGCCAGCAGTTACGCACAAGAAAGCAATCAGCCCCAGCATTTT
. 11 . TRBJ2-5 TRBV20-1 CSAEFQETQYF TGCAGTGCCGAATTCCAGGAGACCCAGTACTTC
TRBD1 17 . TRBJ1-3 TRBV9 CASSVGPPGQGGNTIYF TGTGCCAGCAGCGTAGGACCCCCTGGACAGGGCGGAAACACCATATATTTT
TRBD1 16 . TRBJ2-3 TRBV5-5 CASSSGQGIGTDTQYF TGTGCCAGCAGCTCGGGACAGGGGATTGGCACAGATACGCAGTATTTT
. 14 . TRBJ2-7 TRBV5-6 CASSLGPGRYEQYF TGTGCCAGCAGCTTAGGACCAGGGCGCTACGAGCAGTACTTC
TRBD2 16 . TRBJ2-2 TRBV5-6 CASSRGRGLAVGELFF TGTGCCAGCAGCCGAGGCCGCGGACTAGCAGTCGGGGAGCTGTTTTTT
. 13 . TRBJ2-1 TRBV11-2 CASSSTSLRGQFF TGTGCCAGCAGCTCCACCTCTCTCAGAGGGCAGTTCTTC
. 14 . TRBJ2-1 TRBV30 CAWSPRGANNEQFF TGTGCCTGGAGCCCCCGGGGGGCAAACAATGAGCAGTTCTTC
. 17 . TRBJ2-6 TRBV4-1 CASSQVVSLSGANVLTF TGCGCCAGCAGCCAAGTAGTCTCGCTCTCTGGGGCCAACGTCCTGACTTTC
. 15 . TRBJ1-1 TRBV18 CASSPLDAGVTEAFF TGTGCCAGCTCACCACTGGACGCCGGGGTCACTGAAGCTTTCTTT
. 15 few TRBJ2-2 TRBV5-1 CASSWSRGGWRGAVF TGCGCCAGCAGCTGGAGTAGGGGTGGCTGGCGGGGAGCTGTTTTT